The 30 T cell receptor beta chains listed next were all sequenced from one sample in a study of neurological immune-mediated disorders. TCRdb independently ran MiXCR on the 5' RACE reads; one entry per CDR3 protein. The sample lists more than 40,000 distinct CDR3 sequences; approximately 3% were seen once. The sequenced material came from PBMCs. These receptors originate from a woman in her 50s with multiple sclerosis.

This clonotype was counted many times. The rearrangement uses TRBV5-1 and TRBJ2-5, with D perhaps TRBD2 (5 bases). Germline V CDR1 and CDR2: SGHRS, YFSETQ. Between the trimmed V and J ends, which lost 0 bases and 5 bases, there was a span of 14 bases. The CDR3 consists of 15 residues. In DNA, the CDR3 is TGCGCCAGCAGCTTGGCCGGGATCGTGGCCGAGACCCAGTACTTC. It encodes CASSLAGIVAETQYF.

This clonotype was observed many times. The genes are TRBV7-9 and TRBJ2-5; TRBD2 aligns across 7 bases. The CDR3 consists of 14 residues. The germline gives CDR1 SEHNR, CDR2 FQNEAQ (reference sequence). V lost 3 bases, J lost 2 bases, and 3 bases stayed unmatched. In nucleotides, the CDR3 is TGTGCCAGCAGCTTGGGGGGGGTACAAGAGACCCAGTACTTC. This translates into CASSLGGVQETQYF.

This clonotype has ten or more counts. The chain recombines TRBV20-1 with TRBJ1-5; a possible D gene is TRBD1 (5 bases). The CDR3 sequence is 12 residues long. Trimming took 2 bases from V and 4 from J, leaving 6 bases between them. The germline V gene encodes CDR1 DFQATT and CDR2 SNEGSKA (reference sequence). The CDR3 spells CSARKGNQPQHF. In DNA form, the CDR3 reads TGCAGTGCTAGAAAGGGGAATCAGCCCCAGCATTTT.

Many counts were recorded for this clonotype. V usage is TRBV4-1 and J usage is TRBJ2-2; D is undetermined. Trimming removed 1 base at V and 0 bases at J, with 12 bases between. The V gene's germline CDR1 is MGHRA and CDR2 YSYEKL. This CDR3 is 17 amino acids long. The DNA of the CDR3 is TGCGCCAGCAGCCAAGTCCCCTGGCGAACGAACACCGGGGAGCTGTTTTTT. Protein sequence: CASSQVPWRTNTGELFF.

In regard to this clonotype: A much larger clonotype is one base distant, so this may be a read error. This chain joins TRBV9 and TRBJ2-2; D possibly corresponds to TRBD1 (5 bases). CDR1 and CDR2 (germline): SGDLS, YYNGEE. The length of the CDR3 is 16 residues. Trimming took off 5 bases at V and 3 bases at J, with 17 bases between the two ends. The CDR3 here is CASRPEGAAYTGELFF. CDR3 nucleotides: TGTGCCAGCAGACCGGAAGGGGCGGCCTACACCGGGGAGCTGTTTTTT. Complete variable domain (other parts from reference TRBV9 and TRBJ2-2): DSGVTQTPKHLITATGQRVTLRCSPRSGDLSVYWYQQSLDQGLQFLIQYYNGEERAKGNILERFSAQQFPDLHSELNLSSLELGDSALYFCASRPEGAAYTGELFFGEGSRLTVL.

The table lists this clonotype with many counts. CDR3 nucleotide sequence: TGTGCCAGCAGTGCTAGCGGGAGCACCTACGAGCAGTACTTC. Protein sequence: CASSASGSTYEQYF. This chain links TRBV6-5 with TRBJ2-7; 10 bases line up with TRBD2. V trimming: 5 bases; J trimming: 2 bases; junction bases outside the gene matches: 3. CDR1 is MNHEY and CDR2 is SVGAGI in the germline V gene. The CDR3 contains 14 residues.

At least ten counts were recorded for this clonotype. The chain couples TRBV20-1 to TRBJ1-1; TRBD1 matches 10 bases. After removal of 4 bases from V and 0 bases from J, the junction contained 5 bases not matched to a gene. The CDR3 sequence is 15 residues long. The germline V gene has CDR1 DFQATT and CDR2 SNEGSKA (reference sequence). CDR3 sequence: CSAKGQGGMNTEAFF. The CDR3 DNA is TGCAGTGCTAAAGGACAGGGGGGCATGAACACTGAAGCTTTCTTT.

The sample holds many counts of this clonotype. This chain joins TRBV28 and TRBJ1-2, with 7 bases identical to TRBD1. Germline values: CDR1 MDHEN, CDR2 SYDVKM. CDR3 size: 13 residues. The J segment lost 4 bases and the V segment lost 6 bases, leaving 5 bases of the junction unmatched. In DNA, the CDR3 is TGTGCCAGCAGGAACGGACAGGCCTATGGCTACACCTTC. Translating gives CASRNGQAYGYTF.

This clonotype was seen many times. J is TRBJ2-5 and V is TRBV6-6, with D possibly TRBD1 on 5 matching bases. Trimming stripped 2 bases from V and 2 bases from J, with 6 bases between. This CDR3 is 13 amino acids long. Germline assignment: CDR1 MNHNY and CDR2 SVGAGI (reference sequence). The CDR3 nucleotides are TGTGCCAGCAGTTACAGGGGTCAAGAGACCCAGTACTTC. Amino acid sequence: CASSYRGQETQYF.

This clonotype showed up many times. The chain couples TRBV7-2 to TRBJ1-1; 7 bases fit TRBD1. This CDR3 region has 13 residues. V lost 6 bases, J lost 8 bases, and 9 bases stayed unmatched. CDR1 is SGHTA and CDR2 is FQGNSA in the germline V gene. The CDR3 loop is CASRTDRDGEAFF. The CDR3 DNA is TGTGCCAGCAGAACCGACAGGGACGGCGAAGCTTTCTTT.

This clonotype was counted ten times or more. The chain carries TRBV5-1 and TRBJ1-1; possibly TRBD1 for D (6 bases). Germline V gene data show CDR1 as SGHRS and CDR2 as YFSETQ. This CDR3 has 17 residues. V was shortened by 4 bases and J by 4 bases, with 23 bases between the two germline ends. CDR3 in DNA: TGCGCCAGCAGCCAGATGTGGGGGGCTACCGGGGGCACTGAAGCTTTCTTT. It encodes CASSQMWGATGGTEAFF.

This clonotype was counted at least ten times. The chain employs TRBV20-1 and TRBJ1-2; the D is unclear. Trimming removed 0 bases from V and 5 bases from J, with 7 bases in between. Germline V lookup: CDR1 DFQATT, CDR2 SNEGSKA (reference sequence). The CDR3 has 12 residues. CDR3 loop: CSARDQIYGYTF. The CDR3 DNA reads TGCAGTGCTAGAGACCAGATATATGGCTACACCTTC.

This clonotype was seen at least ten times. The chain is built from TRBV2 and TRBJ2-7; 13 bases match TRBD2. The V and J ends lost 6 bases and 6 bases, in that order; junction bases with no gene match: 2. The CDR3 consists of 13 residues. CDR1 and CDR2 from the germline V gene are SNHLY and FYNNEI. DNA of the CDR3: TGTGCCAGCAGACTAGCGGGAGGGCTCGAGCAGTACTTC. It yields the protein CASRLAGGLEQYF.

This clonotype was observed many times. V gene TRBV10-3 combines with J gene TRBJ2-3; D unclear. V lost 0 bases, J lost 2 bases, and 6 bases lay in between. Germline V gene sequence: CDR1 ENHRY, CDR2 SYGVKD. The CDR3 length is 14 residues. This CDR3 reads CAISESVLTDTQYF. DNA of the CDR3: TGTGCCATCAGTGAGTCAGTCCTCACAGATACGCAGTATTTT.

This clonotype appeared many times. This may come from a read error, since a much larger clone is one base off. The CDR3 spells CASSLEGTSGANILTF. CDR3 sequence (DNA): TGTGCCAGCAGCTTAGAGGGGACCTCTGGGGCCAACATCCTGACTTTC. V is TRBV7-2 and J is TRBJ2-6; the D call may be TRBD1 or TRBD2 (5 bases each). Germline CDR1 and CDR2: SGHTA and FQGNSA. The CDR3 consists of 16 residues.

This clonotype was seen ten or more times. CDR3 in amino acids: CASTRGLPSSGANVLTF. The CDR3 nucleotides read TGTGCCAGCACTCGGGGGTTACCAAGCTCTGGGGCCAACGTCCTGACTTTC. The genes are TRBV14 and TRBJ2-6; a weak D match, TRBD2 (6 bases). The CDR3 length is 17 residues. Trimming took off 7 bases at V and 0 bases at J, with 16 bases between the two ends. The V gene's germline CDR1 is SGHDN and CDR2 FVKESK.

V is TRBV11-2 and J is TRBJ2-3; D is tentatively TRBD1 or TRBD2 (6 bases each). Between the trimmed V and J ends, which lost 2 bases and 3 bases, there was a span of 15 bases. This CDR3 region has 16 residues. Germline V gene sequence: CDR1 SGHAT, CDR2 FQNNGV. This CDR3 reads CASSLSVGGWTDTQYF. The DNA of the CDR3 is TGTGCCAGCAGCTTAAGTGTCGGGGGCTGGACAGATACGCAGTATTTT.

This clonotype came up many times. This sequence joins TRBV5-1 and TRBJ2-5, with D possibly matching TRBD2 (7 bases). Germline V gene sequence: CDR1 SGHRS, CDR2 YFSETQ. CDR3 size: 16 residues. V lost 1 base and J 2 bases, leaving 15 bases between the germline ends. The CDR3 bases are TGCGCCAGCAGCTTGTCTCCGGGGGGCCTTCAAGAGACCCAGTACTTC. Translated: CASSLSPGGLQETQYF.

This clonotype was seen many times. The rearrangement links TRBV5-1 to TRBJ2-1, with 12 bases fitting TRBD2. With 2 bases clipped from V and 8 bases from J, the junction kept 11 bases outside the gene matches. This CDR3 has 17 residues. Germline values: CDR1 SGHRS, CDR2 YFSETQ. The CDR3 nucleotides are TGCGCCAGCAGCTTAAACCTAGCGGGAGGGCCGTTTGATGAGCAGTTCTTC. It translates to CASSLNLAGGPFDEQFF. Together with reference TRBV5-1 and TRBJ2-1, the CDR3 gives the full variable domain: KAGVTQTPRYLIKTRGQQVTLSCSPISGHRSVSWYQQTPGQGLQFLFEYFSETQRNKGNFPGRFSGRQFSNSRSEMNVSTLELGDSALYLCASSLNLAGGPFDEQFFGPGTRLTVL.

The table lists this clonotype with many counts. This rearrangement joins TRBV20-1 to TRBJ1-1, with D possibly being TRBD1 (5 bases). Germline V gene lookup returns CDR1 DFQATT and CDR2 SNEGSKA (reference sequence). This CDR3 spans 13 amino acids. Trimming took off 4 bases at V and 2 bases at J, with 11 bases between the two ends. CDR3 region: CSATDTDNTEAFF. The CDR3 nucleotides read TGCAGTGCTACGGACACGGATAACACTGAAGCTTTCTTT.

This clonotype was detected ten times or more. CDR3 sequence (DNA): TGCAGTGCTAAAGACACTTACTATCAGCCCCAGCATTTT. Translation gives CSAKDTYYQPQHF. This chain connects TRBV20-1 to TRBJ1-5; D gene uncertain. V lost 4 bases, J lost 5 bases, and 12 bases lay in between. The CDR3 is 13 residues long. From germline, CDR1 is DFQATT and CDR2 SNEGSKA (reference sequence).

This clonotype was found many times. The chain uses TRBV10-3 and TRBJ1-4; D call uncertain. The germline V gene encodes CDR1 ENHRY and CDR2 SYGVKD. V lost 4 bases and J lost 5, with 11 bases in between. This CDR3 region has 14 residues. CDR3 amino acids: CAISGAGENEKLFF. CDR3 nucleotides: TGTGCCATCAGTGGAGCCGGGGAGAATGAAAAACTGTTTTTT.

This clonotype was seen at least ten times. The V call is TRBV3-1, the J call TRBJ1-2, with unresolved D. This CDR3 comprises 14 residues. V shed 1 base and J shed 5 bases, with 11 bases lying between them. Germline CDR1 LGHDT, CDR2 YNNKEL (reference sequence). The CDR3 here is CASSQGSSIYGYTF. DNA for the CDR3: TGTGCCAGCAGCCAAGGTTCCAGCATTTATGGCTACACCTTC.

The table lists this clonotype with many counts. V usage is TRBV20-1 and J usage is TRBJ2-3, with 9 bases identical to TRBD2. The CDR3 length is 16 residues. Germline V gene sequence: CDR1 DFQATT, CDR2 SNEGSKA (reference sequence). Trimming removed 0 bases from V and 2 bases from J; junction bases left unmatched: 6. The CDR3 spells CSARDLTSGYTDTQYF. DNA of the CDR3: TGCAGTGCTAGAGATTTGACTAGCGGATACACAGATACGCAGTATTTT.

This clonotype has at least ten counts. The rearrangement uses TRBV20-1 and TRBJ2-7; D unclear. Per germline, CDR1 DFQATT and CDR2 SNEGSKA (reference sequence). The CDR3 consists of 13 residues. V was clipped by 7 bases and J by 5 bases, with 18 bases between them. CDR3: CSGYSIIENEQYF. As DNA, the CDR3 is TGCAGTGGTTACTCTATAATCGAGAACGAGCAGTACTTC.

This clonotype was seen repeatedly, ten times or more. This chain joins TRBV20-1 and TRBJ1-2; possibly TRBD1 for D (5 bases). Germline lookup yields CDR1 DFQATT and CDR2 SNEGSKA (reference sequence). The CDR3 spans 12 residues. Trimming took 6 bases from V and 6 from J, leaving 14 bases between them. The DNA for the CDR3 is TGCAGTGCCACCAGGGTTGGCGATGGCTACACCTTC. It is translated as CSATRVGDGYTF.

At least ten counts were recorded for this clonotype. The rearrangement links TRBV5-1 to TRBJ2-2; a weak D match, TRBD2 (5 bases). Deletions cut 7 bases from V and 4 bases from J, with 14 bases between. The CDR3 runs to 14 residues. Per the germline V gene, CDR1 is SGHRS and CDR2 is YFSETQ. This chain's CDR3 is CASHAGLGTGELFF. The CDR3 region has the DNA TGCGCCAGCCATGCGGGCTTGGGCACCGGGGAGCTGTTTTTT.

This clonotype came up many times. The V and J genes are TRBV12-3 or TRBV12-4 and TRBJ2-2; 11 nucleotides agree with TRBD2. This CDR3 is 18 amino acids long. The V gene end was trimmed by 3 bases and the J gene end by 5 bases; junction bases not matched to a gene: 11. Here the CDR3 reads CASSFSLAGGPRTGELFF. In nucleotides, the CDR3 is TGTGCCAGCAGTTTCTCCCTAGCGGGAGGCCCGAGGACCGGGGAGCTGTTTTTT.

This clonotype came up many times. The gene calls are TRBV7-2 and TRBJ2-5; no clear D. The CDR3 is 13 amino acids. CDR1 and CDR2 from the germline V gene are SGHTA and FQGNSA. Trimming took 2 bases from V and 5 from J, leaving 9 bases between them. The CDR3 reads CASSLQLVETQYF. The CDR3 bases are TGTGCCAGCAGCTTACAGCTTGTCGAGACCCAGTACTTC.

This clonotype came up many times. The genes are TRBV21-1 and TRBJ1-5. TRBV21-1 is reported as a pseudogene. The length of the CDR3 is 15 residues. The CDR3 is CASSKATDSNQPQHF. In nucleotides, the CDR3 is TGTGCCAGCAGCAAAGCGACAGACAGCAATCAGCCCCAGCATTTT.